The source of this T cell receptor beta chain is a study of CD8 T cells in ankylosing spondylitis. Notes on this clonotype: Antigen: not known.

Germline assignment: CDR1 SGHRS and CDR2 YFSETQ. The CDR3 consists of 16 residues. Trimming stripped 0 bases from V and 3 bases from J, with 15 bases between. Whole-study results and caveats: Researchers reportedly found disease-linked clones significantly enriched in matched ankylosing spondylitis synovial fluid.

TCRdb re-called the 5' RACE reads through MiXCR, storing one row per CDR3 protein. The data show just under 350,000 distinct CDR3 sequences, roughly 15% seen once. The receptor was derived from a male donor with ankylosing spondylitis or in good health (not recorded which). The gene calls are TRBV5-1 and TRBJ2-5; D possibly corresponds to TRBD2 (7 bases). The sample consisted of blood, either unsorted or a sorted T cell fraction (not recorded which). The CDR3 protein is CASSLGLGGGEETQYF. The CDR3 DNA reads TGCGCCAGCAGCTTGGGCCTGGGAGGGGGGGAAGAGACCCAGTACTTC.